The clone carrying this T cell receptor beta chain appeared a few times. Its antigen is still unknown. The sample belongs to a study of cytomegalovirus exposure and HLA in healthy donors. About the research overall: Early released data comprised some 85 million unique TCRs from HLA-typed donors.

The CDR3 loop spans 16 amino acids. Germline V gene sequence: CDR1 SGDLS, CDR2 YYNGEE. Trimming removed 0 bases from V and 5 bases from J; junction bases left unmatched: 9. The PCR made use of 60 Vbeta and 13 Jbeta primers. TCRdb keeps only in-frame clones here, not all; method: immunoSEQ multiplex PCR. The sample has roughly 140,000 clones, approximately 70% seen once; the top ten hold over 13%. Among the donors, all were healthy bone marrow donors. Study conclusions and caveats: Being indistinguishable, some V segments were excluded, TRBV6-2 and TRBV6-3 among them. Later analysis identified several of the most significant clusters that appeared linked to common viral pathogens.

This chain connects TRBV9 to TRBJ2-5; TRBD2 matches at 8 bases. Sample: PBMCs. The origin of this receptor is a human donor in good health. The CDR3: CASSVASVGGAETQYF. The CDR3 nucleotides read TGTGCCAGCAGCGTAGCTAGTGTCGGGGGGGCGGAGACCCAGTACTTC.